These 5 T cell receptor beta chains were sequenced from one sample in a study of CD8 T cells in Susac syndrome. With random hexamers, reverse transcription was performed on about 0.5 to 1 ug of RNA. TCRdb independently ran MiXCR on the immunoSEQ multiplex PCR reads; one entry per CDR3 protein. The sample comprises about 94,000 distinct CDR3 sequences, around 94% of which are singletons, and around 0.33% rests with the top ten. The sequenced sample was CD4+ T cells from PBMCs. Receptors were obtained from a human donor with Susac syndrome.

The J gene is TRBJ2-7, the V gene TRBV27, with unresolved D. The CDR3 is 13 amino acids. Trimming cost V 0 bases and J 4 bases, with 7 bases left between them. Germline loops: CDR1 MNHEY, CDR2 SMNVEV (reference sequence). CDR3 sequence reads: CASSLSASYEQYF. The DNA of the CDR3 is TGTGCCAGCAGTTTATCTGCCTCTTACGAGCAGTACTTC.

This chain connects TRBV4-3 to TRBJ1-1; D unresolved. The germline CDR1 and CDR2 sequences are LGHNA and YSLEER. This CDR3 is 14 amino acids long. Deletions cut 8 bases from V and 3 bases from J, with 16 bases between. CDR3 loop: CASARRVPDTEAFF. The CDR3 nucleotides read TGCGCCAGCGCTCGGCGGGTCCCGGACACTGAAGCTTTCTTT.

The DNA for the CDR3 is TGTGCCAGCAGTGATAGCGGGGGGGCCTACAATGAGCAGTTCTTC. Translation gives CASSDSGGAYNEQFF. The V and J genes are TRBV6-1 and TRBJ2-1; 11 bases line up with TRBD2. The germline V gene has CDR1 MNHNS and CDR2 SASEGT. This CDR3 contains 15 residues. The J segment lost 2 bases and the V segment lost 3 bases, leaving 0 bases of the junction unmatched.

The rearrangement joins TRBV30 to TRBJ2-7; D unclear. The CDR3 extends over 14 amino acids. V was cut by 1 base and J by 2 bases, with 12 bases left in between. CDR1 GTSNPN and CDR2 SVGIG come from the germline V gene (reference sequence). CDR3 bases: TGTGCCTGGAGTGCGGGCCTATCCACCTACGAGCAGTACTTC. It is translated as CAWSAGLSTYEQYF.

V usage is TRBV12-3 or TRBV12-4 and J usage is TRBJ2-7, with 8 bases fitting TRBD1. The V and J ends lost 6 bases and 2 bases, in that order; junction bases with no gene match: 0. The CDR3 contains 12 residues. The CDR3 bases are TGTGCCAGCAGGGGACAGGCCTACGAGCAGTACTTC. Translation gives CASRGQAYEQYF.